Presented here are 28 T cell receptor beta chains from one specimen sequenced in a study of T cell responses to AZD1222 COVID-19 vaccine (dated by TCRdb to the early 2020s). The method was the immunoSEQ multiplex PCR assay. This is the immuneACCESS table as TCRdb keeps it, with only in-frame sequences that have V and J called. A part of the clones is gone; compared with another copy, unresolved V genes explain less than half, and the rest is unexplained. The sample has approximately 190,000 clones on record, over 70% of them singletons. The biggest ten clones account for around 2.5% of the sample. In light of the paper, this sample's time point label describes: baseline before first vaccination. Reading the label with the study, this specimen's treatment or condition is: meningococcal conjugate vaccine given as trial control. The sample here was peripheral blood, taken on day 0 of MenACWY control vaccination. These receptors all stem from an adult in good health.

This clone was seen a few times. V gene TRBV6-2 or TRBV6-3 combines with J gene TRBJ2-7, with 9 bases that match TRBD2. The CDR3 runs 17 residues. V shed 4 bases and J 0 bases; nucleotides not matched to a gene: 10. Looked up from germline, CDR1 is MNHEY and CDR2 is SVGEGT. The CDR3 sequence is CASSSSPGTSYSYEQYF. The CDR3 DNA reads as TGTGCCAGCAGTTCCTCCCCCGGGACTAGCTACTCCTACGAGCAGTACTTC.

V gene TRBV20-1 combines with J gene TRBJ2-3; no clear D. Trimming shortened V by 3 bases and J by 2 bases, and 6 bases separated the two germline ends. The germline CDR1 and CDR2 sequences are DFQATT and SNEGSKA (reference sequence). The CDR3 loop spans 12 amino acids. The CDR3 spells CSASLHTDTQYF. The CDR3 DNA follows: TGCAGTGCTAGTCTCCACACAGATACGCAGTATTTT.

The CDR3 reads CASSLAGTDYGYTF. The DNA for the CDR3 is TGCGCCAGCAGCTTGGCCGGGACTGACTATGGCTACACCTTC. The rearrangement joins TRBV5-1 to TRBJ1-2, with a tentative D call TRBD1 (5 bases). V lost 0 bases and J 3 bases, leaving 9 bases between the germline ends. CDR3 length equals 14 residues. Germline values: CDR1 SGHRS, CDR2 YFSETQ.

This chain links TRBV4-3 with TRBJ1-4; D is possibly TRBD1 (5 bases). Trimming took off 0 bases at V and 6 bases at J, with 11 bases between the two ends. CDR1 and CDR2 (germline): LGHNA, YSLEER. The CDR3 totals 15 residues. The CDR3 sequence is CASSQDLGGYEKLFF. The CDR3 DNA sequence: TGCGCCAGCAGCCAAGATCTCGGGGGGTATGAAAAACTGTTTTTT.

V usage is TRBV6-6 and J usage is TRBJ2-6; 7 bases are a match to TRBD1. The ends lost 2 bases at V and 2 bases at J; junction bases unmatched: 3. Germline values: CDR1 MNHNY, CDR2 SVGAGI (reference sequence). The CDR3 loop spans 16 amino acids. CDR3 residues: CASSYRRGPGANVLTF. In DNA, the CDR3 is TGTGCCAGCAGTTACAGAAGGGGGCCTGGGGCCAACGTCCTGACTTTC.

This chain uses TRBV28 with TRBJ2-2; D uncertain. The germline V gene encodes CDR1 MDHEN and CDR2 SYDVKM. The CDR3 contains 12 residues. The ends were cut back, 9 bases at V and 6 bases at J, with 11 bases in the middle. CDR3 DNA sequence: TGTGCCAGTAAAGTAGGGTCCGGGGAGCTGTTTTTT. Protein sequence: CASKVGSGELFF.

For this clone: This same CDR3 is encoded by further DNA sequences in the sample. V is TRBV20-1 and J is TRBJ2-5; unclear D gene. The V gene lost 6 bases and the J gene lost 5 bases, with 10 bases spanning the gap. The CDR3 spans 11 residues. Germline-derived CDR1 and CDR2 are DFQATT and SNEGSKA (reference sequence). The CDR3 region has the DNA TGCAGTGCCAGACCTGAGGAGACCCAGTACTTC. Translation: CSARPEETQYF.

The count of this clone is one. The chain recombines TRBV9 with TRBJ1-2; 9 bases line up with TRBD1. The CDR3 is 13 residues long. The trim removed 3 bases at V and 7 bases at J, leaving 4 bases unmatched. Germline loops: CDR1 SGDLS, CDR2 YYNGEE. This CDR3 reads CASSEGDRAGYTF. CDR3 DNA sequence: TGTGCCAGCAGCGAGGGGGACAGGGCTGGCTACACCTTC.

The chain carries TRBV28 and TRBJ2-1, with 7 nucleotides matching TRBD2. The germline V gene has CDR1 MDHEN and CDR2 SYDVKM. Trimming removed 5 bases from V and 3 bases from J; junction bases left unmatched: 7. The length of the CDR3 is 15 residues. The CDR3 loop is CASSTVTSVYNEQFF. In DNA, the CDR3 is TGTGCCAGCAGTACGGTAACTAGCGTCTACAATGAGCAGTTCTTC.

V gene TRBV5-1 combines with J gene TRBJ2-3; TRBD2 aligns across 8 bases. J lost 3 bases, V lost 5 bases, and 11 bases had no gene match. Germline CDR1 SGHRS, CDR2 YFSETQ. CDR3 length: 16 amino acids. This chain's CDR3 is CASRTTPGGRTDTQYF. CDR3 in DNA: TGCGCCAGCAGAACCACACCGGGAGGGAGAACAGATACGCAGTATTTT.

The chain recombines TRBV7-2 with TRBJ1-3, with D uncertain. V was pared by 5 bases and J by 4 bases, with 9 bases between. Per germline, CDR1 SGHTA and CDR2 FQGNSA. The CDR3 consists of 13 residues. CDR3 loop: CASSQKYGNTIYF. CDR3 coding DNA: TGTGCCAGCAGCCAGAAGTACGGAAACACCATATATTTT.

V gene TRBV5-1 combines with J gene TRBJ2-5; 11 nucleotides agree with TRBD2. This CDR3 is 16 amino acids long. The V gene end was trimmed by 4 bases and the J gene end by 1 base; junction bases not matched to a gene: 6. Germline V gives CDR1 SGHRS, CDR2 YFSETQ. CDR3 DNA sequence: TGCGCCAGCAGCGGATTAGCGGGGGGGGTCCAAGAGACCCAGTACTTC. It encodes CASSGLAGGVQETQYF. Looking up the rest from reference TRBV5-1 and TRBJ2-5 gives the full variable domain: KAGVTQTPRYLIKTRGQQVTLSCSPISGHRSVSWYQQTPGQGLQFLFEYFSETQRNKGNFPGRFSGRQFSNSRSEMNVSTLELGDSALYLCASSGLAGGVQETQYFGPGTRLLVL.

This clone was counted a single time. The chain has TRBV21-1 and TRBJ2-5. TRBV21-1 is a documented pseudogene. CDR3 length: 11 residues. CDR3 DNA sequence: TGTGCCAGCAGCTCAAAGACGACCCAGTACTTC. Protein: CASSSKTTQYF.

The chain combines TRBV19 with TRBJ2-1, with a possible D match to TRBD2 (5 bases). Trimming took off 3 bases at V and 4 bases at J, with 16 bases between the two ends. The CDR3 extends over 16 amino acids. Per the germline V gene, CDR1 is LNHDA and CDR2 is SQIVND (reference sequence). In DNA form, the CDR3 reads TGTGCCAGTAGTATGATGGCGGGCTCGACTTACAATGAGCAGTTCTTC. Translation: CASSMMAGSTYNEQFF. The full variable domain, in which reference TRBV19 and TRBJ2-1 provide the parts outside the CDR3, is DGGITQSPKYLFRKEGQNVTLSCEQNLNHDAMYWYRQDPGQGLRLIYYSQIVNDFQKGDIAEGYSVSREKKESFPLTVTSAQKNPTAFYLCASSMMAGSTYNEQFFGPGTRLTVL.

V gene TRBV24-1 combines with J gene TRBJ1-1; the D gene is possibly TRBD1 (6 bases). The CDR3 loop spans 13 amino acids. Trimming took 0 bases from V and 8 from J, leaving 9 bases between them. CDR1 is KGHDR, CDR2 SFDVKD, per germline. The CDR3, as DNA: TGTGCCACCAGTGATTTGGCGGGGGCCGAAGCTTTCTTT. This translates into CATSDLAGAEAFF.

The chain couples TRBV18 to TRBJ2-5; D remains ambiguous. From germline, CDR1 is KGHSH and CDR2 LQKENI. With 4 bases removed from V and 5 bases from J, the gap between germline ends came to 11 bases. This CDR3 has 13 amino acids. Here the CDR3 DNA reads TGTGCCAGCTCACTGAGGCTGGAGGAGACCCAGTACTTC. Translating gives CASSLRLEETQYF.

The chain links TRBV28 to TRBJ2-7, with 9 bases lining up with TRBD1. The CDR3 sequence is 16 residues long. CDR1 MDHEN and CDR2 SYDVKM come from the germline V gene. Unmatched junction bases numbered 7, after V lost 4 bases and J lost 0 bases. DNA for the CDR3: TGTGCCAGCAGTTGGGGAGGGACAGGGTTCTCCTACGAGCAGTACTTC. It yields the protein CASSWGGTGFSYEQYF.

This clone was counted a single time. The chain employs TRBV27 and TRBJ1-2; no clear D. The CDR3 runs to 14 residues. Deletions cut 5 bases from V and 8 bases from J, with 18 bases between. Per the germline V gene, CDR1 is MNHEY and CDR2 is SMNVEV (reference sequence). In nucleotides, the CDR3 is TGTGCCAGCAGTCCCCGGTGGAGGGCGGACGGCTACACCTTC. This codes for CASSPRWRADGYTF.

The rearrangement uses TRBV30 and TRBJ1-4; D unresolved. CDR1 GTSNPN and CDR2 SVGIG come from the germline V gene (reference sequence). The CDR3 runs to 14 residues. Between the trimmed V and J ends, which lost 0 bases and 5 bases, there was a span of 10 bases. The CDR3 loop is CAWSVSDANEKLFF. The CDR3 DNA reads TGTGCCTGGAGTGTATCGGATGCCAATGAAAAACTGTTTTTT.

The chain combines TRBV6-5 with TRBJ1-6; 9 nucleotides line up with TRBD1. J was trimmed by 7 bases and V by 4 bases; bases with no gene match: 2. This CDR3 comprises 14 residues. Germline CDR1 and CDR2: MNHEY and SVGAGI. DNA of the CDR3: TGTGCCAGCAGTTGGGGACAGGGAAATTCACCCCTCCACTTT. Translating gives CASSWGQGNSPLHF.

This rearrangement joins TRBV7-9 to TRBJ2-7; 12 bases align to TRBD2. This CDR3 is built from 15 residues. J lost 7 bases, V lost 5 bases, and 9 bases had no gene match. Germline loops: CDR1 SEHNR, CDR2 FQNEAQ (reference sequence). Here the CDR3 DNA reads TGTGCCAGCAGCGCCGGGACTAGCGGGTTGGGTGAGCAGTACTTC. This encodes CASSAGTSGLGEQYF.

The gene calls are TRBV24-1 and TRBJ1-5; maybe TRBD1 (5 bases). The V gene lost 4 bases and the J gene lost 1 base, with 13 bases spanning the gap. The CDR3 sequence is 16 residues long. The germline CDR1 and CDR2 sequences are KGHDR and SFDVKD. Written as DNA, the CDR3 is TGTGCCACCAGTGACCGGGACGAGGCGAGCAATCAGCCCCAGCATTTT. This translates into CATSDRDEASNQPQHF.

This clone was recorded only once. The chain combines TRBV3-1 (or the pseudogene TRBV3-2) with TRBJ2-7, with TRBD1 matching over 9 bases. V trimming: 4 bases; J trimming: 2 bases; junction bases outside the gene matches: 0. Germline values: CDR1 LGHDT, CDR2 YNNKEL (reference sequence). The CDR3 loop spans 13 amino acids. The CDR3 DNA is TGTGCCAGCAGCCGGGACAGGGCCTACGAGCAGTACTTC. Encoded protein: CASSRDRAYEQYF.

This clone was observed once. The chain employs TRBV28 and TRBJ2-3; a weak D match, TRBD1 (6 bases). Trimming took off 4 bases at V and 5 bases at J, with 10 bases between the two ends. Germline-derived CDR1 and CDR2 are MDHEN and SYDVKM. CDR3 length equals 13 residues. The CDR3 bases are TGTGCCAGCAGTTCCCCGACAGGAGATACGCAGTATTTT. Residues: CASSSPTGDTQYF. Variable domain in full (rest from reference TRBV28 and TRBJ2-3): DVKVTQSSRYLVKRTGEKVFLECVQDMDHENMFWYRQDPGLGLRLIYFSYDVKMKEKGDIPEGYSVSREKKERFSLILESASTNQTSMYLCASSSPTGDTQYFGPGTRLTVL.

This rearrangement joins TRBV7-3 to TRBJ2-2; D may be TRBD1 (6 bases). V was shortened by 5 bases and J by 6 bases, with 10 bases between the two germline ends. The CDR3 extends over 13 amino acids. Germline V gives CDR1 SGHTA, CDR2 FQGTGA. The DNA for the CDR3 is TGTGCCAGCAGCCGTACAGGGCCCGGGGAGCTGTTTTTT. It is translated as CASSRTGPGELFF.

Worth noting for this clone: Other DNA variants within this sample encode the same CDR3. This sequence joins TRBV7-2 and TRBJ2-7, with 9 bases lining up with TRBD1. Germline values: CDR1 SGHTA, CDR2 FQGNSA. With V trimmed by 5 bases and J by 4 bases, 6 bases remained unmatched. The CDR3 runs 14 residues. The CDR3 DNA sequence: TGTGCCAGCAGCCGGGGACAGGGAGCGTACGAGCAGTACTTC. It translates to CASSRGQGAYEQYF. Using reference TRBV7-2 and TRBJ2-7 for the parts outside the CDR3, the full variable domain is GAGVSQSPSNKVTEKGKDVELRCDPISGHTALYWYRQSLGQGLEFLIYFQGNSAPDKSGLPSDRFSAERTGGSVSTLTIQRTQQEDSAVYLCASSRGQGAYEQYFGPGTRLTVT.

The gene calls are TRBV2 and TRBJ2-1, with 12 bases aligning to TRBD2. After removal of 6 bases from V and 6 bases from J, the junction contained 6 bases not matched to a gene. This CDR3 is built from 15 residues. Germline V gene sequence: CDR1 SNHLY, CDR2 FYNNEI. CDR3 sequence reads: CASRYLAGGGNEQFF. Here the CDR3 DNA reads TGTGCCAGCAGGTACCTAGCGGGAGGGGGCAATGAGCAGTTCTTC.

The V call is TRBV29-1, the J call TRBJ2-1; D is possibly TRBD2 (6 bases). The CDR3 is 14 amino acids. Germline V gene sequence: CDR1 SQVTM, CDR2 ANQGSEA. Trimming took off 4 bases at V and 0 bases at J, with 10 bases between the two ends. The DNA for the CDR3 is TGCAGCGTTGCAGGAGGGAGCTCCTACAATGAGCAGTTCTTC. Translating it yields CSVAGGSSYNEQFF.